This T cell receptor beta chain was sequenced during a study of CD8 T cells in ankylosing spondylitis. General study points: Past research had described some motif variants in reactive arthritis synovial fluid and blood. What seemed typical of ankylosing spondylitis blood was a TCR beta motif built from about 8 highly homologous variants. Disease-linked clones were reportedly significantly enriched in matched ankylosing spondylitis synovial fluid. Relatively rare in peripheral blood, disease-linked clones were also CD8+.

Quantitative 5'-RACE with molecular barcodes produced the TCR beta libraries. TCRdb reprocessed the 5' RACE reads with MiXCR, giving one entry per CDR3 protein. The sample gives approximately 440,000 distinct CDR3 sequences, about a sixth of which show up once; approximately 1% is in the top ten. The germline V and J ends were trimmed by 1 base and 3 bases, with 13 bases remaining between them. Germline CDR1 and CDR2: SGHTA and FQGNSA. CDR3 length: 15 amino acids. Comment on this clonotype: Antigen specificity is unknown.

The gene calls are TRBV7-2 and TRBJ2-7; D unresolved. The sample taken for sequencing was blood, either unsorted or a sorted T cell fraction (not recorded which). This TCR came from a male donor with ankylosing spondylitis. The CDR3 DNA sequence: TGTGCCAGCAGCTTAGGCTCAGGTCTCCGCTACGAGCAGTACTTC. Protein sequence: CASSLGSGLRYEQYF.